The clone carrying this TCR beta chain was seen more than once but under ten times. The antigen remains unidentified. There are 16 residues in the CDR3. V gave up 6 bases and J gave up 1 base, with 15 bases separating them. The germline V gene encodes CDR1 LNHDA and CDR2 SQIVND (reference sequence). iRepertoire HTBI primers and Arm-PCR of CDR3 regions built TCR beta libraries. TCRdb fed the multiplex PCR reads into MiXCR, producing one record per CDR3 protein. The table has 400,000 to 500,000 distinct CDR3 sequences, 15% to 20% seen once. The data were taken from a study of regulatory T cells in long-lasting Graves disease. Findings of the study overall: Having only a small sample size may have limited accuracy.

Time point denoted: newly diagnosed GD, antithyroid drugs for less than 3 months. Extracted RNA from PBMCs served as the source of the TCR library. With EDTA tubes as the receptacles, around 10 milliliters of peripheral blood were drawn. The data were also submitted as part of a second study, on T cells in Graves' hyperthyroidism and ophthalmopathy. As reported in that work: The TCR CDR3 first-round RT-PCR relied on the HTBI primer set.

The V and J genes are TRBV19 and TRBJ2-2, with D perhaps TRBD1 or TRBD2 (5 bases each). The receptor was isolated from a woman in her late teens or twenties with Graves disease. Sequencing used peripheral blood mononuclear cells (PBMCs), obtained at new diagnosis, from a patient treated with antithyroid drugs. The DNA of the CDR3 is TGTGCCAGTAGGAGTACCGGGGCAGTGAACACCGGGGAGCTGTTTTTT. Its translation is CASRSTGAVNTGELFF.